The rows below give T cell receptor beta chains drawn from one sample of a study of shared clonotypes between healthy human individuals. Clones were sequenced by immunoSEQ multiplex PCR, and TCRdb holds only the in-frame ones, with some missing. Of more than 2,000,000 clones detected, roughly nine tenths appear once; the ten largest clones hold roughly 0.15%. The material sequenced was naive CD4+ T cells sorted from blood. Receptors originate from a man between 18 and 35 years old in good health. CDR3s include the opening cysteine and the closing phenylalanine or tryptophan. D genes are given only for firm matches. Some rows have no size entry. The others give once, few or many, or a class for an expanded clone.

v_gene	abundance	d_gene	j_gene	CDR3aa	CDR3nt
TRBV6-1	.	.	TRBJ2-7	CASRARPAYEQYF	TGTGCCAGCAGGGCCAGACCCGCTTACGAGCAGTACTTC
TRBV15	.	TRBD1	TRBJ1-2	CATSRGDRGANYGYTF	TGTGCCACCAGCAGAGGGGACAGGGGCGCAAACTATGGCTACACCTTC
TRBV4-1	.	.	TRBJ1-6	CASSQVGDSYNSPLHF	TGCGCCAGCAGCCAAGTCGGAGACAGTTATAATTCACCCCTCCACTTT
TRBV6-1	few	.	TRBJ1-4	CASSEATTPEKLFF	TGTGCCAGCAGTGAAGCTACGACACCAGAAAAACTGTTTTTT
TRBV6-6	.	TRBD1	TRBJ2-2	CASRTTGGTGELFF	TGTGCCAGCAGAACGACAGGGGGGACCGGGGAGCTGTTTTTT
TRBV10-3	.	.	TRBJ2-7	CAIKDSSYEQYF	TGTGCCATCAAAGACAGCTCCTACGAGCAGTACTTC
TRBV5-1	.	TRBD1	TRBJ1-1	CASSWGQGVNTEAFF	TGCGCCAGCAGCTGGGGACAGGGGGTGAACACTGAAGCTTTCTTT
TRBV2	.	TRBD1	TRBJ2-5	CASSERDRGSQETQYF	TGTGCCAGCAGTGAAAGGGACAGGGGATCCCAAGAGACCCAGTACTTC
TRBV5-4	.	TRBD1	TRBJ1-4	CASSSGQGNEKLFF	TGTGCCAGCAGCTCCGGACAGGGAAATGAAAAACTGTTTTTT
TRBV10-3	.	.	TRBJ2-2	CAIRSTGTPNTGELFF	TGTGCCATCAGGAGTACCGGGACACCGAACACCGGGGAGCTGTTTTTT
TRBV6-4	.	TRBD1	TRBJ1-1	CASRRDSFMNTEAFF	TGTGCCAGCAGAAGGGACAGCTTCATGAACACTGAAGCTTTCTTT
TRBV30	.	TRBD2	TRBJ2-2	CAWRIFRTSGSGGELFF	TGTGCCTGGAGAATCTTTCGGACTAGCGGGAGTGGAGGGGAGCTGTTTTTT
TRBV7-2	.	.	TRBJ1-6	CASSLVGGQNSPLHF	TGTGCCAGCAGCTTAGTAGGGGGGCAAAATTCACCCCTCCACTTT
TRBV25-1	.	TRBD2	TRBJ2-1	CASSEGGRNEQFF	TGTGCCAGCAGTGAGGGAGGGCGGAATGAGCAGTTCTTC